The next 23 T cell receptor beta chains were all read from a single sample in a study of neurological immune-mediated disorders. TCRdb reanalysed the 5' RACE reads using MiXCR and keeps one entry per CDR3 protein. Among 40,000 or so distinct CDR3 sequences listed, 3% to 3.5% were seen once. The time point: longitudinal time-point 1 (baseline). The sequencing sample was made of PBMCs. These receptors were collected from a woman aged 60-70 years with multiple sclerosis.

This clonotype was detected ten times or more. J is TRBJ1-5 and V is TRBV12-3 or TRBV12-4, with D possibly being TRBD1 (5 bases). The V end lost 3 bases, the J end lost 3 bases, and 9 bases lay between the germline ends. The CDR3 loop spans 14 amino acids. In nucleotides, the CDR3 is TGTGCCAGCAGTTTGTTAGGGGCCAATCAGCCCCAGCATTTT. It yields the protein CASSLLGANQPQHF.

Many counts were recorded for this clonotype. This chain uses TRBV6-1 with TRBJ1-2; 12 nucleotides line up with TRBD1. V was clipped by 3 bases and J by 8 bases; unmatched bases: 13. Germline CDR1 MNHNS, CDR2 SASEGT. This CDR3 has 17 amino acids. The CDR3 nucleotides are TGTGCCAGCAGTGACTTCGCTTGGGGACAGGGGGCGAGAGGCTACACCTTC. Residues: CASSDFAWGQGARGYTF.

Many counts were recorded for this clonotype. One base away lies a much larger clone, so this may be a sequencing read error. The chain is built from TRBV7-9 and TRBJ1-6; D remains unclear. Germline assignment: CDR1 SEHNR and CDR2 FQNEAQ (reference sequence). CDR3 length equals 13 residues. The CDR3 region has the DNA TGTGCCAGCAGCTTAGGAGGCGTCTCACACCTCCACTTT. Its protein is CASSLGGVSHLHF.

This clonotype was detected many times. The chain uses TRBV20-1 and TRBJ1-2; D unresolved. Germline V gene lookup returns CDR1 DFQATT and CDR2 SNEGSKA (reference sequence). Trimming stripped 2 bases from V and 10 bases from J, with 17 bases between. This CDR3 contains 13 residues. The CDR3 protein is CSARIRAGYDYTF. CDR3 DNA: TGCAGTGCTAGAATCCGGGCAGGTTACGACTACACCTTC.

This clonotype was picked up many times. The chain has TRBV12-3 or TRBV12-4 and TRBJ2-5, with D maybe TRBD1 (6 bases). Trimming stripped 5 bases from V and 2 bases from J, with 15 bases between. This CDR3 is built from 15 residues. The chain's CDR3 is CASSPLGTPQETQYF. The CDR3 nucleotides are TGTGCCAGCAGTCCACTAGGGACACCACAAGAGACCCAGTACTTC.

In this sample, this clonotype turned up many times. This sequence joins TRBV2 and TRBJ2-3; 7 nucleotides align to TRBD1. Germline V gene lookup returns CDR1 SNHLY and CDR2 FYNNEI. This CDR3 spans 14 amino acids. V lost 6 bases to trimming and J lost 1 base; unmatched junction nucleotides: 4. CDR3 loop: CASRVGQGTDTQYF. In DNA, the CDR3 is TGTGCCAGCAGGGTTGGACAGGGCACAGATACGCAGTATTTT.

The sample holds many counts of this clonotype. The V and J genes are TRBV7-9 and TRBJ2-5; D gene unclear. This CDR3 contains 14 residues. Trimming took 5 bases from V and 1 from J, leaving 11 bases between them. Germline V lookup: CDR1 SEHNR, CDR2 FQNEAQ (reference sequence). CDR3 region: CASSPLRLQETQYF. The CDR3 DNA sequence: TGTGCCAGCAGCCCCTTGCGGCTCCAAGAGACCCAGTACTTC.

This clonotype has ten or more counts. The chain recombines TRBV20-1 with TRBJ1-3, with a tentative D call TRBD1 (6 bases). Germline CDR1 and CDR2: DFQATT and SNEGSKA (reference sequence). V lost 5 bases to trimming and J lost 3 bases, with 11 bases between them. The CDR3 has 13 amino acids. The CDR3 DNA sequence: TGCAGTGCTGTACAGGGCGGTGGAAACACCATATATTTT. The encoded protein is CSAVQGGGNTIYF.

This clonotype was counted many times. The chain employs TRBV20-1 and TRBJ2-7, with 7 bases matching TRBD1. CDR1 and CDR2 (germline): DFQATT, SNEGSKA (reference sequence). This CDR3 has 13 amino acids. J gave up 2 bases and V 4 bases, and 5 bases lay outside the gene matches. The CDR3 sequence: CSAIDRDPYEQYF. In DNA, the CDR3 is TGCAGTGCTATCGACAGGGACCCCTACGAGCAGTACTTC.

The CDR3 protein is CASRRETSSSYNEQFF. The CDR3 DNA follows: TGTGCCAGCCGCAGGGAAACCTCGAGCTCCTACAATGAGCAGTTCTTC. This chain uses TRBV6-1 with TRBJ2-1, with D possibly TRBD1 on 5 matching bases. The CDR3 loop spans 16 amino acids. Trimming cost V 8 bases and J 0 bases, with 17 bases left between them. The germline CDR1 and CDR2 sequences are MNHNS and SASEGT.

The rearrangement uses TRBV20-1 and TRBJ1-3; D is ambiguous. Germline lookup yields CDR1 DFQATT and CDR2 SNEGSKA (reference sequence). Between the trimmed V and J ends, which lost 4 bases and 8 bases, there was a span of 15 bases. The CDR3 has 13 residues. The DNA of the CDR3 is TGCAGTGCTATATACCCTGGCGGACACACCATATATTTT. Protein sequence: CSAIYPGGHTIYF.

Ten or more counts support this clonotype. The V and J genes are TRBV5-1 and TRBJ2-7; possibly TRBD2 for D (5 bases). This CDR3 comprises 12 residues. Trimming pared 3 bases from V and 3 bases from J, leaving 7 bases between. CDR1 is SGHRS and CDR2 is YFSETQ in the germline V gene. The CDR3 DNA reads as TGCGCCAGCAGCTCCGGGGACTACGAGCAGTACTTC. It yields the protein CASSSGDYEQYF.

By share, this clonotype ranks as medium-sized (0.01 to 0.1%). The DNA for the CDR3 is TGCAGTGCTAGACGACTAGCGCCCTTCACCGGGGAGCTGTTTTTT. Translating gives CSARRLAPFTGELFF. This chain connects TRBV20-1 to TRBJ2-2, with 8 positions matching TRBD2. The germline V gene has CDR1 DFQATT and CDR2 SNEGSKA (reference sequence). The V and J ends lost 2 bases and 4 bases, in that order; junction bases with no gene match: 6. This CDR3 contains 15 residues.

In this sample, this clonotype turned up many times. The chain joins TRBV9 to TRBJ2-3, with 10 bases that match TRBD2. This CDR3 is built from 16 residues. Unmatched junction bases numbered 5, after V lost 0 bases and J lost 4 bases. The germline V gene encodes CDR1 SGDLS and CDR2 YYNGEE. This CDR3 is CASSVDAAGGPDTQYF. CDR3 sequence (DNA): TGTGCCAGCAGCGTAGATGCAGCGGGGGGGCCAGATACGCAGTATTTT. Full variable domain (rest looked up from reference TRBV9 and TRBJ2-3): DSGVTQTPKHLITATGQRVTLRCSPRSGDLSVYWYQQSLDQGLQFLIQYYNGEERAKGNILERFSAQQFPDLHSELNLSSLELGDSALYFCASSVDAAGGPDTQYFGPGTRLTVL.

This clonotype was recorded at least ten times. The chain joins TRBV5-6 to TRBJ1-1; no clear D. The CDR3 covers 14 residues. CDR1 and CDR2 from the germline V gene are SGHDT and YYEEEE. Trimming removed 0 bases at V and 6 bases at J, with 12 bases between. CDR3 DNA sequence: TGTGCCAGCAGCTTGGTGGAAGGCATCGCTGAAGCTTTCTTT. This translates into CASSLVEGIAEAFF.

This clonotype has just a few counts. This may stem from a read error, because a much larger clone lies one nucleotide away. This chain joins TRBV19 and TRBJ2-4; a weak D match, TRBD1 (5 bases). Germline V gene lookup returns CDR1 LNHDA and CDR2 SQIVND (reference sequence). The CDR3 runs to 15 residues. V lost 7 bases and J 4 bases, leaving 17 bases between the germline ends. The DNA of the CDR3 is TGTGCCAGTACCCATATGGGAAAGGGGAAAAACATTCAGTACTTC. It yields the protein CASTHMGKGKNIQYF.

This clonotype was counted ten times or more. The chain links TRBV5-1 to TRBJ2-5; 12 positions match TRBD1. Trimming took 5 bases from V and 6 from J; bases not matched to a gene: 8. From germline, CDR1 is SGHRS and CDR2 YFSETQ. There are 15 residues in the CDR3. CDR3 nucleotide sequence: TGCGCCAGCAGGGGGGGACAGGGGGCGCCGAAGACCCAGTACTTC. Protein: CASRGGQGAPKTQYF.

This clonotype was picked up a small number of times. A much larger clone sits a single nucleotide away, making a read error possible. V and J are TRBV6-5 and TRBJ1-1; D call uncertain. V lost 6 bases and J 4 bases, leaving 24 bases between the germline ends. This CDR3 region has 17 residues. CDR1 and CDR2 from the germline V gene are MNHEY and SVGAGI. The CDR3 loop reads CASSSRHGSVSGTEAFF. In DNA, the CDR3 is TGTGCCAGCAGCTCACGACACGGGTCAGTCTCGGGCACTGAAGCTTTCTTT.

This clonotype has just a few counts. V usage is TRBV20-1 and J usage is TRBJ1-6, with D unclear. The germline CDR1 and CDR2 sequences are DFQATT and SNEGSKA (reference sequence). The CDR3 sequence is 13 residues long. V was cut by 6 bases and J by 3 bases, with 9 bases left in between. The CDR3 loop reads CSARTDYNSPLHF. CDR3 bases: TGCAGTGCGCGGACGGACTATAATTCACCCCTCCACTTT.

At least ten counts were recorded for this clonotype. The chain employs TRBV3-1 and TRBJ1-1, with D tentatively TRBD1 (5 bases). V was trimmed by 0 bases and J by 2 bases, leaving 10 bases between them. Per the germline V gene, CDR1 is LGHDT and CDR2 is YNNKEL (reference sequence). The CDR3 is 15 residues long. CDR3 residues: CASSQDWGINTEAFF. CDR3 nucleotide sequence: TGTGCCAGCAGCCAAGATTGGGGGATCAACACTGAAGCTTTCTTT.

In its sample, this clonotype was seen many times. The chain recombines TRBV11-2 with TRBJ1-3; D is undetermined. The germline V gene encodes CDR1 SGHAT and CDR2 FQNNGV. The CDR3 spans 14 residues. Trimming took off 0 bases at V and 5 bases at J, with 8 bases between the two ends. CDR3 region: CASSLEGRRNTIYF. The CDR3 DNA is TGTGCCAGCAGCTTAGAAGGCCGACGAAACACCATATATTTT.

This clonotype was detected ten times or more. V is TRBV18 and J is TRBJ1-2; possible D gene TRBD1, 6 bases. CDR3 length: 14 residues. Germline V lookup: CDR1 KGHSH, CDR2 LQKENI. V lost 5 bases and J lost 0, with 10 bases in between. CDR3 bases: TGTGCCAGCTCATGGGACATATCTAACTATGGCTACACCTTC. Protein: CASSWDISNYGYTF.

This clonotype was recorded many times. V usage is TRBV7-2 and J usage is TRBJ1-3; tentative D call: TRBD1 (5 bases). Trimming removed 5 bases from V and 0 bases from J, with 17 bases in between. The germline CDR1 and CDR2 sequences are SGHTA and FQGNSA. This CDR3 has 17 amino acids. The CDR3 is CASSPLFKGLSGNTIYF. In DNA form, the CDR3 reads TGTGCCAGCAGCCCCTTGTTTAAGGGACTCTCTGGAAACACCATATATTTT.